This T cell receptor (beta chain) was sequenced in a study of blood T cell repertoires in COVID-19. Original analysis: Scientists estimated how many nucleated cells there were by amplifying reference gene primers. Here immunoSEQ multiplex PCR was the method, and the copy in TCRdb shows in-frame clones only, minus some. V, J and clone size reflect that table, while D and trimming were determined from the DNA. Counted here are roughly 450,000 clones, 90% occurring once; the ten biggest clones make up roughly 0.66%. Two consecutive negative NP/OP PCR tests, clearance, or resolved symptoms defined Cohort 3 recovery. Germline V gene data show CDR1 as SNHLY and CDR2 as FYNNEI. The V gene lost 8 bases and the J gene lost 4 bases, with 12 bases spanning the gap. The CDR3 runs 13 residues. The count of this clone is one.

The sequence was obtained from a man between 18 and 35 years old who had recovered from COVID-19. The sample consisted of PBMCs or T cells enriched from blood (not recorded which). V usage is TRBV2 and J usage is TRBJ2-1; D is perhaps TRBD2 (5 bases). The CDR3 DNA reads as TGTGCCAGCGCCGGGGATACATACAATGAGCAGTTCTTC. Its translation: CASAGDTYNEQFF.